These 20 T cell receptor beta chains originate from one sample sequenced in a study of response to subunit inactivated influenza vaccine. TCRdb ran MiXCR on the RT-PCR reads and lists one entry per CDR3 protein. Of about 540,000 distinct CDR3 sequences listed, 12% to 15% were seen once; the top ten hold around 10%. The starting material was PBMCs from blood, obtained 11 to 12 days after vaccination. Receptors originate from a man in his forties or fifties who received an inactivated influenza vaccine.

The chain combines TRBV28 with TRBJ2-1; 10 bases map to TRBD2. Germline V gives CDR1 MDHEN, CDR2 SYDVKM. V lost 5 bases and J lost 2; bases outside the gene matches: 3. This CDR3 spans 15 amino acids. In DNA form, the CDR3 reads TGTGCCAGCAGTACGGGACTAGCGACCTACAATGAGCAGTTCTTC. Encoded protein: CASSTGLATYNEQFF.

This clonotype has a handful of counts. V is TRBV7-2 and J is TRBJ1-1; D might be TRBD1 (5 bases). The CDR3 is 15 amino acids. The V and J ends lost 7 bases and 0 bases respectively, with 15 bases between them. Germline V lookup: CDR1 SGHTA, CDR2 FQGNSA. CDR3: CASNQQPGLNTEAFF. The CDR3 bases are TGTGCCAGCAATCAGCAGCCAGGGTTGAACACTGAAGCTTTCTTT.

There are a few counts of this clonotype. The V call is TRBV10-2, the J call TRBJ2-5; D remains unclear. V lost 3 bases to trimming and J lost 1 base, with 9 bases between them. Germline CDR1 reads WSHSY; CDR2 reads SAAADI. CDR3 length equals 14 residues. The CDR3 sequence is CASSEYGSQETQYF. The DNA for the CDR3 is TGCGCCAGCAGTGAATATGGGTCCCAAGAGACCCAGTACTTC.

The V call is TRBV6-2 or TRBV6-3, the J call TRBJ2-2, with unresolved D. The CDR3 runs 15 residues. In germline, CDR1 is MNHEY, CDR2 SVGEGT. Trimming took 0 bases from V and 0 from J, leaving 5 bases between them. CDR3 coding DNA: TGTGCCAGCAGTTACTCGTCTACGAACACCGGGGAGCTGTTTTTT. The encoded protein is CASSYSSTNTGELFF.

The chain couples TRBV7-6 to TRBJ2-7; 10 bases are shared with TRBD1. Per germline, CDR1 SGHVS and CDR2 FNYEAQ. The CDR3 has 15 amino acids. V dropped 1 base and J dropped 1; count of bases not matched to a gene: 1. In DNA, the CDR3 is TGTGCCAGCAGCTTAGTGGACAGGGGGTCCTACGAGCAGTACTTC. Its protein product is CASSLVDRGSYEQYF.

This clonotype turned up a few times. This chain links TRBV11-2 with TRBJ2-2; D is perhaps TRBD1 (6 bases). The CDR3 extends over 15 amino acids. V dropped 2 bases and J dropped 4 bases, with 11 bases sitting between them. The germline CDR1 and CDR2 sequences are SGHAT and FQNNGV. CDR3 residues: CASSLSFRGTGELFF. In nucleotides, the CDR3 is TGTGCCAGCAGCTTATCGTTCAGGGGCACCGGGGAGCTGTTTTTT.

The rearrangement uses TRBV11-2 and TRBJ2-5; unclear D gene. Trimming took 5 bases from V and 4 from J, leaving 17 bases between them. CDR3 length: 15 residues. Germline V gives CDR1 SGHAT, CDR2 FQNNGV. The chain's CDR3 is CASSPGLGSGETQYF. The CDR3 DNA sequence: TGTGCCAGCAGCCCCGGGCTCGGCTCGGGAGAGACCCAGTACTTC. The whole variable domain, filled in from reference TRBV11-2 and TRBJ2-5, reads EAGVAQSPRYKIIEKRQSVAFWCNPISGHATLYWYQQILGQGPKLLIQFQNNGVVDDSQLPKDRFSAERLKGVDSTLKIQPAKLEDSAVYLCASSPGLGSGETQYFGPGTRLLVL.

The chain couples TRBV29-1 to TRBJ1-2; D may be TRBD1 (5 bases). The V end was cut by 3 bases, the J end by 4 bases, with 15 bases between. CDR1 and CDR2 (germline): SQVTM, ANQGSEA. The CDR3 contains 14 residues. CDR3 DNA sequence: TGCAGCGTTGATGGTCGGCCAGGGAGCTATGGCTACACCTTC. Residues: CSVDGRPGSYGYTF. The whole variable domain, filled in from reference TRBV29-1 and TRBJ1-2, reads SAVISQKPSRDICQRGTSLTIQCQVDSQVTMMFWYRQQPGQSLTLIATANQGSEATYESGFVIDKFPISRPNLTFSTLTVSNMSPEDSSIYLCSVDGRPGSYGYTFGSGTRLTVV.

The chain links TRBV6-5 to TRBJ1-5, with D hard to call. This CDR3 has 14 amino acids. V gave up 2 bases and J gave up 7 bases, with 12 bases separating them. Germline loops: CDR1 MNHEY, CDR2 SVGAGI. The CDR3 is CASSYRGEGQPQHF. DNA of the CDR3: TGTGCCAGCAGTTACCGCGGGGAAGGCCAGCCCCAGCATTTT.

V is TRBV29-1 and J is TRBJ2-1; D is possibly TRBD2 (6 bases). Germline assignment: CDR1 SQVTM and CDR2 ANQGSEA. V lost 4 bases and J lost 9, with 19 bases in between. The CDR3 covers 14 residues. CDR3 in amino acids: CSVGGLTGAVEQFF. CDR3 nucleotides: TGCAGCGTTGGTGGTTTGACGGGAGCGGTTGAGCAGTTCTTC.

The chain links TRBV5-6 to TRBJ1-6; 8 bases map to TRBD1. CDR1 SGHDT and CDR2 YYEEEE come from the germline V gene. V shed 4 bases and J 7 bases; nucleotides not matched to a gene: 10. CDR3 size: 16 residues. CDR3 amino acids: CASSLQGQGLNSPLHF. CDR3 DNA: TGTGCCAGCAGCCTGCAAGGACAGGGCCTAAATTCACCCCTCCACTTT.

The genes are TRBV12-3 or TRBV12-4 and TRBJ2-5; D uncertain. This CDR3 spans 14 amino acids. Trimming cost V 5 bases and J 5 bases, with 15 bases left between them. CDR3 sequence reads: CASSPDGIRETQYF. The CDR3 bases are TGTGCCAGCAGTCCCGACGGAATTAGGGAGACCCAGTACTTC.

The chain uses TRBV28 and TRBJ2-3; the D is unclear. Germline values: CDR1 MDHEN, CDR2 SYDVKM. Trimming removed 6 bases from V and 6 bases from J, with 16 bases in between. The CDR3 is 14 amino acids. Here the CDR3 reads CASRDNGPTDTQYF. DNA of the CDR3: TGTGCCAGCAGAGATAACGGACCCACGGATACGCAGTATTTT.

This clonotype was detected only a few times. The chain links TRBV2 to TRBJ2-1; 9 positions agree with TRBD1. Germline V gene lookup returns CDR1 SNHLY and CDR2 FYNNEI. The CDR3 length is 15 residues. Germline trimming cut 6 bases from V and 3 bases from J; bases unmatched to any gene: 6. The CDR3 DNA sequence: TGTGCCAGCAGGGCCCAGACAGGGGGCTACAATGAGCAGTTCTTC. Amino acid sequence: CASRAQTGGYNEQFF.

This clonotype was observed at least ten times. The CDR3 nucleotides read TGCAGTGCTAGAGGGGGCGTTGTTGCCGGGGAGCTGTTTTTT. This encodes CSARGGVVAGELFF. The chain couples TRBV20-1 to TRBJ2-2; D is possibly TRBD1 (5 bases). Germline CDR1 and CDR2: DFQATT and SNEGSKA (reference sequence). CDR3 size: 14 residues. V dropped 1 base and J dropped 6 bases, with 12 bases sitting between them.

This clonotype was seen a few times. The chain's CDR3 is CASSATGRNPGNTIYF. Written as DNA, the CDR3 is TGTGCCAGCAGTGCCACGGGACGCAATCCTGGAAACACCATATATTTT. The chain couples TRBV28 to TRBJ1-3; a possible D gene is TRBD1 (5 bases). Per germline, CDR1 MDHEN and CDR2 SYDVKM. Trimming removed 5 bases from V and 2 bases from J, with 16 bases in between. The CDR3 covers 16 residues.

DNA of the CDR3: TGCGCCAGCAGCTTGGCCGGGGGTGGAAGCAATCAGCCCCAGCATTTT. Translating it yields CASSLAGGGSNQPQHF. This rearrangement joins TRBV5-1 to TRBJ1-5, with TRBD1 as a possible D gene (5 bases). Germline lookup yields CDR1 SGHRS and CDR2 YFSETQ. Trimming took 0 bases from V and 1 from J, leaving 11 bases between them. The CDR3 length is 16 residues.

The CDR3 region has the DNA TGCAGTGCTTTTCCGCGGGGCACCTCCTACGAGCAGTACTTC. Protein: CSAFPRGTSYEQYF. The rearrangement uses TRBV20-1 and TRBJ2-7; D perhaps matches TRBD2 (6 bases). The CDR3 length is 14 residues. The V end was cut by 5 bases, the J end by 0 bases, with 14 bases between. Germline V gene lookup returns CDR1 DFQATT and CDR2 SNEGSKA (reference sequence).

The sample holds a few counts of this clonotype. This chain joins TRBV2 and TRBJ2-3; tentative D call: TRBD1 (5 bases). The germline V and J ends were trimmed by 3 bases and 3 bases, with 13 bases remaining between them. CDR3 length: 15 amino acids. Germline loops: CDR1 SNHLY, CDR2 FYNNEI. This chain's CDR3 is CASSEGLPETDTQYF. The CDR3 DNA sequence: TGTGCCAGCAGTGAGGGGCTCCCCGAAACAGATACGCAGTATTTT.

The rearrangement uses TRBV24-1 and TRBJ2-1; D uncertain. V was trimmed by 7 bases and J by 5 bases, leaving 17 bases between them. This CDR3 region has 15 residues. Germline V gene lookup returns CDR1 KGHDR and CDR2 SFDVKD. DNA of the CDR3: TGTGCCACCAGCCCCTTTAAAGGCAGTCACAATGAGCAGTTCTTC. It specifies CATSPFKGSHNEQFF.